This section outlines one TCR beta chain sequence together with its context. Its antigen is unknown. The CDR3 runs 17 residues. PCR used 60 Vbeta primers and 13 Jbeta primers. Sequencing used immunoSEQ multiplex PCR; TCRdb keeps in-frame clones, though not all of them. The sample contains 150,000 to 200,000 clones, around 83% of which appear only once. The data were obtained in a study of cytomegalovirus exposure and HLA in healthy donors. Study as a whole: From donors who were HLA-typed, an early data release held around 85 million unique TCRs.

Regarding the study as a whole: In an earlier analysis, about 87% or about 30%: the productive usage of most TCR beta V segments.

The sequence was collected from a man aged 25 to 45 in good health and CMV-seropositive. The sample was PBMCs. The chain carries TRBV21-1 and TRBJ1-5; no check of the table's D call, TRBD1, against the DNA was made. TRBV21-1 is termed a pseudogene. The CDR3 is CASSQRYPGQGRQPQHF. CDR3 coding DNA: TGTGCCAGCAGCCAAAGATATCCAGGACAGGGACGGCAGCCCCAGCATTTT.